The entry that follows covers one T cell receptor beta chain sequence. Its antigen target is currently unknown. No much larger clone exists at a distance of one base, and base qualities are not known. TCR cDNA was made using 5'RACE template switching, a step that added a universal primer site and unique molecular identifiers. Priming for cDNA synthesis came from both the TCR alpha and TCR beta constant segments. Two PCR steps were used to amplify libraries, with sample barcodes and sequencing adapters being added in the second step. Sequencing of libraries was done on Illumina HiSeq 2500 (2x100 bp) or NovaSeq (2x150 bp). On the authors' methods: Reads were demultiplexed and collapsed into UMI consensus sequences with MIGEC, and V(D)J alignment was performed with MiXCR. Clonotypes responding to the vaccine were identified with edgeR on replicate PBMC samples, with the criteria of FDR below 0.01 and a log2 fold change above 5 up to day 15. CD4 or CD8 identity was assigned to each bulk clonotype according to whether the clonotype was present at higher abundance in the sequenced CD4 repertoire or the sequenced CD8 repertoire. TCRdb reprocessing: public reads trimmed at Q25 with fastp, clones called with MiXCR, in-frame beta chains kept. Under each unique CDR3 protein, matching rows form one entry showing the most common genes and DNA. V and J calls and clone size were set by TCRdb, not the authors. Counted in this sample were tens of thousands of distinct CDR3 sequences; almost 8% of them appeared once. About two fifths of the sample is taken by the ten largest.

In the paper's terms, the treatment or condition label means: live attenuated yellow fever vaccine strain. A standard Ficoll-Paque protocol was used to isolate PBMCs from peripheral blood. Dynabeads CD4 and CD8 positive selection kits were used to isolate CD4 and CD8 T-cell fractions. TriZol was used to extract RNA from bulk PBMCs, from CD4 and CD8 fractions, and from dextramer-positive and dextramer-negative fractions. This record belongs to a study of T cells after yellow fever vaccination (dated by TCRdb to the late 2010s). For the study in its entirety: The SMART-Seq v4 Ultra Low Input RNA kit was used to prepare libraries from fractions with low cell numbers. To track T-cell clones before and after primary and booster YFV17D yellow fever vaccination, bulk TCR alpha and beta repertoires were sequenced longitudinally. Two healthy male donors, one aged 18 to 30 and one aged 30 to 40 years, were included in the cohort. Blood samples were taken at several timepoints before and after primary and secondary immunization, and bulk PBMC replicates and cell subsets were isolated. The investigation overall reported the following: A small fraction of clonotypes appeared in both the CD4 and CD8 compartments, likely as a result of convergent recombination. Computational filtering was needed because FACS-sorted repertoires could contain abundant contaminating clonotypes from the bulk population. After the booster, most of the clones that had expanded following primary vaccination were detected again (almost 98% of CD4 and 85% to 90% of CD8), which suggests that memory was broadly maintained. The study included only a couple of donors, which limits how far the findings can be generalized. The secondary T-cell response was weaker than the primary response but faster, peaking on day 5 instead of day 15.

Via the germline V gene, CDR1 is SGHRS and CDR2 YFSETQ. Clipping removes 4 bases from V and 5 bases from J, with 6 as the unmatched junction base count. The CDR3 sequence holds 14 residues, the cysteine and phenylalanine included. The retained sequence is limited to the CDR3, 42 bases, with the frame set at the first base. This sequence uses TRBV5-1 and TRBJ2-7, and TRBD1 aligns with 10 junction nucleotides. The sequences come from CD8+ T cells sorted from PBMCs, collected on the day of the yellow fever booster vaccination. This TCR came from a man aged 30 to 45 who received the YFV17D yellow fever vaccine. The DNA is as follows: TGCGCCAGCAGCGGCGGGACAGGGGACAACGAGCAGTACTTC. Translated, this gives CASSGGTGDNEQYF.